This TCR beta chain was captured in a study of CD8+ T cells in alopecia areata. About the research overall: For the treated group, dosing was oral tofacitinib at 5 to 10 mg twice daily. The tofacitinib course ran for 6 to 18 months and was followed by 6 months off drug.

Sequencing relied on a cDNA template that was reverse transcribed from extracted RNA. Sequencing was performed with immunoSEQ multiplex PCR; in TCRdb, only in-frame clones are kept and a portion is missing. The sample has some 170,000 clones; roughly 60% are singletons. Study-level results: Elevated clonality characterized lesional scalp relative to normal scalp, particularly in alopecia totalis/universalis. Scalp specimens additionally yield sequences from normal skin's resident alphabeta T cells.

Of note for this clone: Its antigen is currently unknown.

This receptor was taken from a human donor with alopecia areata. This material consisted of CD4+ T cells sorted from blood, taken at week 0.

CDR3 amino acids: CAWKARGNTEAFF. The CDR3 DNA reads as TGTGCCTGGAAGGCGAGGGGGAACACTGAAGCTTTCTTT. V usage is TRBV30 and J usage is TRBJ1-1; TRBD1 is a possible D gene (5 bases). Germline V CDR1 and CDR2: GTSNPN, SVGIG (reference sequence). V shed 4 bases and J shed 1 base, with 10 bases lying between them. The CDR3 totals 13 residues. The full variable domain, with the rest looked up from reference TRBV30 and TRBJ1-1, is SQTIHQWPATLVQPVGSPLSLECTVEGTSNPNLYWYRQAAGRGLQLLFYSVGIGQISSEVPQNLSASRPQDRQFILSSKKLLLSDSGFYLCAWKARGNTEAFFGQGTRLTVV.